The clone carrying this TCR beta chain was detected only a few times. Its antigen is not identified. MiXCR was run by TCRdb on the 5' RACE reads, yielding one entry per CDR3 protein. Here the sample spans 8,500 to 14,000 distinct CDR3 sequences, more than 45% being singletons. Between the trimmed V and J ends, which lost 1 base and 0 bases, there was a span of 12 bases. This CDR3 region has 17 residues. Germline V lookup: CDR1 SGHTA, CDR2 FQGNSA. Study findings and constraints: Larger-cohort validation covered only one TCR beta V-J rearrangement.

The TCR sequence derives from a female donor with breast cancer. The chain couples TRBV7-2 to TRBJ2-2, with D unclear. Sequencing used tumor-infiltrating naive CD4+ T cells sorted from the breast tumor. Documented subset: naive CD4+ T cells, CD4+CD45RA+CD25-. The CDR3 DNA reads TGTGCCAGCAGCTTAGACAGACCCCTCACGAACACCGGGGAGCTGTTTTTT. Its protein product is CASSLDRPLTNTGELFF.